These 14 T cell receptor beta chains share one sample of origin, sequenced in a study of T cell responses to AZD1222 COVID-19 vaccine. Sequencing was performed with immunoSEQ multiplex PCR; in TCRdb, only in-frame clones are kept and a portion is missing. The sample yields around 110,000 clones, 85% to 90% seen once. This specimen consisted of peripheral blood, obtained on day 0 of AZD1222 vaccination. The receptors were sampled from an adult in good health.

This chain links TRBV9 with TRBJ2-5, with TRBD2 identical over 11 bases. The CDR3 loop spans 15 amino acids. Germline CDR1 and CDR2: SGDLS and YYNGEE. The trim removed 2 bases at V and 4 bases at J, leaving 4 bases unmatched. Here the CDR3 reads CASSVSGGASETQYF. The CDR3 nucleotides read TGTGCCAGCAGCGTTAGCGGGGGGGCGTCAGAGACCCAGTACTTC.

The rearrangement links TRBV7-3 to TRBJ2-5; TRBD1 matches 11 bases. CDR3 length equals 17 residues. The trim removed 3 bases at V and 1 base at J, leaving 7 bases unmatched. From germline, CDR1 is SGHTA and CDR2 FQGTGA. The CDR3 DNA sequence: TGTGCCAGCAGCTTCCCTGGGGGGACAGGGGGCCAAGAGACCCAGTACTTC. Its translation: CASSFPGGTGGQETQYF. Full variable domain (missing parts from reference TRBV7-3 and TRBJ2-5): GAGVSQTPSNKVTEKGKYVELRCDPISGHTALYWYRQSLGQGPEFLIYFQGTGAADDSGLPNDRFFAVRPEGSVSTLKIQRTERGDSAVYLCASSFPGGTGGQETQYFGPGTRLLVL.

This clone has just one count. The chain has TRBV4-3 and TRBJ2-3; 7 positions match TRBD2. Germline assignment: CDR1 LGHNA and CDR2 YSLEER. V gave up 2 bases and J gave up 3 bases; unmatched junction bases: 5. The CDR3 covers 15 residues. The CDR3 loop is CASSQLPGRTDTQYF. The CDR3 DNA follows: TGCGCCAGCAGCCAATTGCCCGGGAGGACAGATACGCAGTATTTT.

The chain recombines TRBV7-2 with TRBJ1-4, with D unresolved. Trimming shortened V by 2 bases and J by 1 base, and 5 bases separated the two germline ends. Germline CDR1 and CDR2: SGHTA and FQGNSA. The CDR3 loop spans 14 amino acids. The CDR3 DNA follows: TGTGCCAGCAGCTTATTCGGAACTAATGAAAAACTGTTTTTT. It yields the protein CASSLFGTNEKLFF.

The rearrangement joins TRBV12-3 or TRBV12-4 to TRBJ1-1; 10 bases agree with TRBD1. The trim removed 0 bases at V and 11 bases at J, leaving 3 bases unmatched. The CDR3 length is 13 residues. The CDR3 is CASSLADRGLAFF. The DNA for the CDR3 is TGTGCCAGCAGTTTAGCTGACAGGGGGCTTGCTTTCTTT.

V gene TRBV4-3 combines with J gene TRBJ1-2; maybe TRBD1 (5 bases). The CDR3 is 15 amino acids. Trimming left V 1 base short and J 2 bases short, with 11 bases between. The germline V gene encodes CDR1 LGHNA and CDR2 YSLEER. The CDR3 region has the DNA TGCGCCAGCAGCCAAGGTGGGGCAGGGAACTATGGCTACACCTTC. It specifies CASSQGGAGNYGYTF.

The chain has TRBV29-1 and TRBJ2-7; possibly TRBD2 for D (6 bases). The CDR3 length is 12 residues. Per germline, CDR1 SQVTM and CDR2 ANQGSEA. Trimming removed 5 bases from V and 3 bases from J, with 11 bases in between. Here the CDR3 DNA reads TGCAGCGTTTACGGGAGTAGCTACGAGCAGTACTTC. Translated: CSVYGSSYEQYF.

This chain connects TRBV3-1 (or the pseudogene TRBV3-2) to TRBJ2-7, with D maybe TRBD1 (6 bases). V gave up 1 base and J gave up 4 bases, with 14 bases separating them. CDR3 length: 15 amino acids. CDR1 and CDR2 (germline): LGHDT, YNNKEL (reference sequence). The CDR3 loop reads CASSQAPDRRYEQYF. The CDR3 DNA is TGTGCCAGCAGCCAAGCGCCAGACAGGCGGTACGAGCAGTACTTC.

V is TRBV7-9 and J is TRBJ2-3; 12 bases fit TRBD2. V dropped 4 bases and J dropped 6; count of bases not matched to a gene: 2. The germline V gene has CDR1 SEHNR and CDR2 FQNEAQ (reference sequence). The CDR3 consists of 14 residues. The CDR3 here is CASSSSGRVDTQYF. The CDR3 DNA follows: TGTGCCAGCAGCTCTAGCGGGAGGGTTGATACGCAGTATTTT.

The chain is built from TRBV5-8 and TRBJ1-2, with unresolved D. The CDR3 covers 14 residues. The V end lost 0 bases, the J end lost 1 base, and 7 bases lay between the germline ends. Germline V gene data show CDR1 as SGHTS and CDR2 as YDEGEE. CDR3 region: CASSLGGINYGYTF. The CDR3 DNA reads as TGTGCCAGCAGCTTGGGAGGTATTAACTATGGCTACACCTTC.

This chain links TRBV6-4 with TRBJ1-1; TRBD1 matches 9 bases. This CDR3 has 14 amino acids. Losses at the gene ends were 6 bases for V and 1 base for J; bases not matched to a gene: 3. The germline V gene has CDR1 MRHNA and CDR2 SNTAGT. The CDR3 protein is CASSPGQGNTEAFF. Here the CDR3 DNA reads TGTGCCAGCAGCCCGGGACAGGGGAACACTGAAGCTTTCTTT.

The rearrangement links TRBV18 to TRBJ2-7; D tentatively reads TRBD1 or TRBD2 (5 bases each). Germline V gene lookup returns CDR1 KGHSH and CDR2 LQKENI. The V end lost 0 bases, the J end lost 2 bases, and 11 bases lay between the germline ends. The CDR3 runs 15 residues. CDR3 sequence (DNA): TGTGCCAGCTCACCACCAACGGGACGGACCTACGAGCAGTACTTC. Protein product: CASSPPTGRTYEQYF.

This clone has just one count. The rearrangement uses TRBV19 and TRBJ1-2, with D unclear. Trimming took off 2 bases at V and 6 bases at J, with 10 bases between the two ends. CDR3 length: 13 residues. The germline V gene encodes CDR1 LNHDA and CDR2 SQIVND (reference sequence). The CDR3 nucleotides are TGTGCCAGTAGTATATACTCAGACGATGGCTACACCTTC. This sequence encodes CASSIYSDDGYTF.

The chain is built from TRBV9 and TRBJ1-1; maybe TRBD1 (5 bases). The germline gives CDR1 SGDLS, CDR2 YYNGEE. V lost 0 bases to trimming and J lost 8 bases, with 17 bases between them. CDR3 length: 15 residues. The CDR3 protein is CASSVVWGPTTEAFF. The CDR3 DNA reads TGTGCCAGCAGCGTAGTTTGGGGCCCGACCACAGAAGCTTTCTTT.